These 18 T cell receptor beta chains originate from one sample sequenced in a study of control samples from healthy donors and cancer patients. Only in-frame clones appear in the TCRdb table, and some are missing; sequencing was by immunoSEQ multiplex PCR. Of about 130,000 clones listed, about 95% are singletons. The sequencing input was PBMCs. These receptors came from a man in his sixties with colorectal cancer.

For the CDR3, the DNA is TGTGCCAGCAGTACTCTCTATGGCTACACCTTC. It translates to CASSTLYGYTF. The V call is TRBV12-3 or TRBV12-4, the J call TRBJ1-2; no clear D gene. V was pared by 5 bases and J by 4 bases, with 5 bases between. The CDR3 is 11 residues long.

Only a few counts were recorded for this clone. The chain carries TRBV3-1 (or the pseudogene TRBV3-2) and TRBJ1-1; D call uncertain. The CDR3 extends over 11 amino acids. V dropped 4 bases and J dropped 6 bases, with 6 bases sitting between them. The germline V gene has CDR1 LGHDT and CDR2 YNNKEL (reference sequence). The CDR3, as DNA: TGTGCCAGCAGCCGTCGGGCTGAAGCTTTCTTT. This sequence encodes CASSRRAEAFF.

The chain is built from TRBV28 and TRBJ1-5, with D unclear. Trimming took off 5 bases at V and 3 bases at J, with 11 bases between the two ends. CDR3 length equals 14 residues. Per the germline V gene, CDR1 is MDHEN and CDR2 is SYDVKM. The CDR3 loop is CASSLQESNQPQHF. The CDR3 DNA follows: TGTGCCAGCAGTCTCCAGGAATCCAATCAGCCCCAGCATTTT.

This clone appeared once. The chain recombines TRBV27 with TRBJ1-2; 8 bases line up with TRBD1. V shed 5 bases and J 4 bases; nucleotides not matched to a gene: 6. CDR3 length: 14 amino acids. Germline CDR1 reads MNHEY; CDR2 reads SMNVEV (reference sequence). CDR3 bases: TGTGCCAGCAGTGAGACAGGGGACCCCTATGGCTACACCTTC. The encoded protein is CASSETGDPYGYTF.

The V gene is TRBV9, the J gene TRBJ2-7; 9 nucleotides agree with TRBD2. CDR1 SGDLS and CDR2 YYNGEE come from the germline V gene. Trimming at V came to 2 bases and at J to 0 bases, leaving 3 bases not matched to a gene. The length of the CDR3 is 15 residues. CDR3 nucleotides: TGTGCCAGCAGCGTGGCGGGGGGGAGCTCCTACGAGCAGTACTTC. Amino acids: CASSVAGGSSYEQYF.

CDR3 amino acids: CASSRQGMGNTIYF. DNA of the CDR3: TGCGCCAGCAGCCGTCAGGGCATGGGAAACACCATATATTTT. This rearrangement joins TRBV4-1 to TRBJ1-3; D might be TRBD1 (5 bases). Germline assignment: CDR1 MGHRA and CDR2 YSYEKL. V dropped 4 bases and J dropped 4 bases, with 11 bases sitting between them. The CDR3 totals 14 residues.

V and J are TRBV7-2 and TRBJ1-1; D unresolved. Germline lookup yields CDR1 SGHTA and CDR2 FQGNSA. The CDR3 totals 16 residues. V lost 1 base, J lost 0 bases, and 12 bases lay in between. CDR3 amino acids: CASSLVNRLLNTEAFF. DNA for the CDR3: TGTGCCAGCAGCTTAGTTAACCGTTTATTGAACACTGAAGCTTTCTTT. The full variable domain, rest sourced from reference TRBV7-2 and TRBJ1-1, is GAGVSQSPSNKVTEKGKDVELRCDPISGHTALYWYRQSLGQGLEFLIYFQGNSAPDKSGLPSDRFSAERTGGSVSTLTIQRTQQEDSAVYLCASSLVNRLLNTEAFFGQGTRLTVV.

For the CDR3, the DNA is TGTGCCAGCAGCCCTTGGCAGGGCGCAGATACGCAGTATTTT. It specifies CASSPWQGADTQYF. The chain links TRBV7-9 to TRBJ2-3, with D possibly matching TRBD1 (5 bases). The CDR3 is 14 amino acids. The germline CDR1 and CDR2 sequences are SEHNR and FQNEAQ (reference sequence). V shed 5 bases and J shed 4 bases, with 13 bases lying between them.

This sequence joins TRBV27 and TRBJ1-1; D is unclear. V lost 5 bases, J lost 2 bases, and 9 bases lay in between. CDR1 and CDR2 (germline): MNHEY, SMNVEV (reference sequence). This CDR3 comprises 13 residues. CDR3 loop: CASSRSLNTEAFF. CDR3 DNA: TGTGCCAGCAGTAGAAGCCTTAACACTGAAGCTTTCTTT.

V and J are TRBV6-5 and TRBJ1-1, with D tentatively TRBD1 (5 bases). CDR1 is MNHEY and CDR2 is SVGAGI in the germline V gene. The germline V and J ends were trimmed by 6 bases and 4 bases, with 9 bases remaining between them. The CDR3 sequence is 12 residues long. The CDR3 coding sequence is TGTGCCAGCAGCGGGACGGGCACTGAAGCTTTCTTT. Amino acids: CASSGTGTEAFF.

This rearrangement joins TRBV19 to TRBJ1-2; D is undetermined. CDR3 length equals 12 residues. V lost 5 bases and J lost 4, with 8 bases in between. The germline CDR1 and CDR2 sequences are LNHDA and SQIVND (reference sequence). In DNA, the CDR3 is TGTGCCAGTAGTCCTCCTCGCTATGGCTACACCTTC. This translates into CASSPPRYGYTF.

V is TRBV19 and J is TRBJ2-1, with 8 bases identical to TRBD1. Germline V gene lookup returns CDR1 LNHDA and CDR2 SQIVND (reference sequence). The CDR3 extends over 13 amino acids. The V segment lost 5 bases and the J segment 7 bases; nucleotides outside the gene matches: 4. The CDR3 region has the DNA TGTGCCAGTAGTGTCAACAGGGGGAATGAGCAGTTCTTC. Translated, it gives CASSVNRGNEQFF.

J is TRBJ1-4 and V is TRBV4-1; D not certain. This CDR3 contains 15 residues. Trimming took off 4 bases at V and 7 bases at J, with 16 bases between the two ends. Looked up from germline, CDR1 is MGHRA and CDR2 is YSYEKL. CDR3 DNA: TGCGCCAGCAGCCCCGCCGGAGGCGGTGGTGAAAAACTGTTTTTT. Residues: CASSPAGGGGEKLFF.

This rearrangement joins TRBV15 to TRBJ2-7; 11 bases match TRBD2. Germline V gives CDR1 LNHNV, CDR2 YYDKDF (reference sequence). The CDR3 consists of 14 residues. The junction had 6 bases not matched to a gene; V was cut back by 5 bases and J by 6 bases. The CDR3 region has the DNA TGTGCCACCAGCGGCGTTAGCGGGGGGGCCGAGCAGTACTTC. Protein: CATSGVSGGAEQYF.

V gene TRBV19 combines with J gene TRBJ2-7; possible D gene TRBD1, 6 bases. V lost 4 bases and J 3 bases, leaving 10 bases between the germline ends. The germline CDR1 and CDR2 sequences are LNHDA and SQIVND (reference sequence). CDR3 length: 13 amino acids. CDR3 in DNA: TGTGCCAGTAGTACAGGGGTAGGCTACGAGCAGTACTTC. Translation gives CASSTGVGYEQYF.

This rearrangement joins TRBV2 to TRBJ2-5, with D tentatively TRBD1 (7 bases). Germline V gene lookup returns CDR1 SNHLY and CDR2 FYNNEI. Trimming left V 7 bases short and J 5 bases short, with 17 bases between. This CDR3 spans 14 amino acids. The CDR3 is CASKPGTAGETQYF. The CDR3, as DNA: TGTGCCAGCAAACCGGGGACAGCGGGCGAGACCCAGTACTTC.

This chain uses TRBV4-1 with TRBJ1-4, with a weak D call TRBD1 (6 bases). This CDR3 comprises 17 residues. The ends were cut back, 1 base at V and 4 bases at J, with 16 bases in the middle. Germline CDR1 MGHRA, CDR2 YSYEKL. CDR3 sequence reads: CASSQVQGLRGNEKLFF. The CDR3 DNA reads TGCGCCAGCAGCCAAGTTCAGGGGCTTAGGGGTAATGAAAAACTGTTTTTT.

DNA of the CDR3: TGCGCCAGCAGCTCAGACAGGGCTGACTATGGCTACACCTTC. Translated, it gives CASSSDRADYGYTF. This chain joins TRBV5-1 and TRBJ1-2; TRBD1 agrees at 7 bases. Germline V gene sequence: CDR1 SGHRS, CDR2 YFSETQ. CDR3 length equals 14 residues. V was clipped by 3 bases and J by 3 bases; unmatched bases: 5.